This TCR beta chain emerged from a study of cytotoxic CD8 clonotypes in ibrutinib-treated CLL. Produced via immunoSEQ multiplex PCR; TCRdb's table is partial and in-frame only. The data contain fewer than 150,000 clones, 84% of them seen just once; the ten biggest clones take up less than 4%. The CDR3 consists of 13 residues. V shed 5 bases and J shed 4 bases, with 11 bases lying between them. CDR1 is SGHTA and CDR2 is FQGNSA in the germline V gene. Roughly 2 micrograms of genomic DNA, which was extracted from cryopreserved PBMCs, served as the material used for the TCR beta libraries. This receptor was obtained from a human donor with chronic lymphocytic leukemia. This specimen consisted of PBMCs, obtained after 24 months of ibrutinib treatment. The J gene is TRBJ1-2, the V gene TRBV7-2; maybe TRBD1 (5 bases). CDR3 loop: CASSPRDRYGYTF. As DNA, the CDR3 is TGTGCCAGCAGCCCCAGGGACCGCTATGGCTACACCTTC. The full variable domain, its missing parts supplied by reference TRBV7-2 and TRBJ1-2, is GAGVSQSPSNKVTEKGKDVELRCDPISGHTALYWYRQSLGQGLEFLIYFQGNSAPDKSGLPSDRFSAERTGGSVSTLTIQRTQQEDSAVYLCASSPRDRYGYTFGSGTRLTVV.